The 12 T cell receptor beta chains listed next were all sequenced from one sample in a study of PD-1 blockade in classical Hodgkin lymphoma. The method was immunoSEQ multiplex PCR; TCRdb's version includes in-frame clones alone and lacks a portion of them. The sample carries approximately 20,000 clones, 76% recorded once. As for time point: cycle 4 day 1 (C4D1), after 6 weeks of nivolumab. With no exception, relapse followed autologous stem cell transplantation in all patients, and brentuximab vedotin exposure varied. The material sequenced was peripheral blood mononuclear cells (PBMCs), taken before the fourth cycle of nivolumab. The receptors originated from a human donor with classical Hodgkin lymphoma.

V gene TRBV5-5 combines with J gene TRBJ2-3, with TRBD2 identical over 12 bases. Looked up from germline, CDR1 is SGHKS and CDR2 is YYEKEE (reference sequence). There are 16 residues in the CDR3. J lost 0 bases, V lost 4 bases, and 3 bases had no gene match. The CDR3 DNA is TGTGCCAGCAGCCTCGGACTAGCGGGGAGCACAGATACGCAGTATTTT. Residues: CASSLGLAGSTDTQYF.

This chain joins TRBV2 and TRBJ1-1; 11 bases fit TRBD1. Trimming cost V 5 bases and J 5 bases; bases outside gene matches: 10. CDR3 length: 16 residues. Germline values: CDR1 SNHLY, CDR2 FYNNEI. CDR3 protein: CASSPGTGGGMTEAFF. In DNA, the CDR3 is TGTGCCAGCAGTCCCGGGACAGGGGGGGGAATGACTGAAGCTTTCTTT.

V is TRBV7-2 and J is TRBJ2-7, with 9 bases matching TRBD2. The CDR3 covers 13 residues. Germline assignment: CDR1 SGHTA and CDR2 FQGNSA. V was pared by 5 bases and J by 4 bases, with 3 bases of the junction left unmatched. Written as DNA, the CDR3 is TGTGCCAGCAGCGGGACTAGCAGGTACGAGCAGTACTTC. Amino acids: CASSGTSRYEQYF.

This clone was seen a single time. The gene calls are TRBV6-5 and TRBJ1-5, with D unresolved. Per germline, CDR1 MNHEY and CDR2 SVGAGI. The CDR3 sequence is 14 residues long. V was clipped by 0 bases and J by 1 base, with 4 bases between them. Here the CDR3 reads CASSYSGSNQPQHF. CDR3 nucleotide sequence: TGTGCCAGCAGTTACTCAGGGAGCAATCAGCCCCAGCATTTT.

The chain links TRBV5-8 to TRBJ2-7; D ambiguous. Deletions cut 5 bases from V and 2 bases from J, with 11 bases between. Germline values: CDR1 SGHTS, CDR2 YDEGEE. The CDR3 runs to 13 residues. CDR3 region: CASSLTLTYEQYF. The CDR3 bases are TGTGCCAGCAGTTTGACACTTACCTACGAGCAGTACTTC.

Only one count was recorded for this clone. This chain joins TRBV9 and TRBJ2-3, with D perhaps matching TRBD1 (6 bases). The CDR3 has 15 amino acids. In germline, CDR1 is SGDLS, CDR2 YYNGEE. The V gene lost 4 bases and the J gene lost 0 bases, with 12 bases spanning the gap. The DNA of the CDR3 is TGTGCCAGCAGCTTACGACAGGTTAGCACAGATACGCAGTATTTT. This translates into CASSLRQVSTDTQYF.

This clone has only a few counts. V is TRBV7-3 and J is TRBJ1-1, with D uncertain. Germline-derived CDR1 and CDR2 are SGHTA and FQGTGA. Trimming took 1 base from V and 0 from J, leaving 6 bases between them. The CDR3 loop spans 14 amino acids. Here the CDR3 reads CASSLSGLNTEAFF. CDR3 in DNA: TGTGCCAGCAGCTTAAGCGGTCTGAACACTGAAGCTTTCTTT.

The genes are TRBV7-2 and TRBJ2-3; no reliable D call. This CDR3 spans 15 amino acids. The V gene lost 7 bases and the J gene lost 0 bases, with 14 bases spanning the gap. The germline V gene encodes CDR1 SGHTA and CDR2 FQGNSA. CDR3 bases: TGTGCCAGCACCGATAGGAGTTTTAGCACAGATACGCAGTATTTT. Translation: CASTDRSFSTDTQYF.

The V gene is TRBV19, the J gene TRBJ1-5, with 7 bases matching TRBD1. V shed 4 bases and J 5 bases; nucleotides not matched to a gene: 5. The germline gives CDR1 LNHDA, CDR2 SQIVND (reference sequence). This CDR3 region has 14 residues. CDR3 residues: CASSRGQAHQPQHF. In DNA form, the CDR3 reads TGTGCCAGTAGTAGAGGACAGGCCCATCAGCCCCAGCATTTT.

This clone was counted a few times. The rearrangement joins TRBV5-6 to TRBJ2-3, with D perhaps TRBD1 or TRBD2 (5 bases each). V lost 1 base, J lost 9 bases, and 9 bases lay in between. This CDR3 has 12 amino acids. Germline V gives CDR1 SGHDT, CDR2 YYEEEE. CDR3 residues: CASSLRGATQYF. CDR3 coding DNA: TGTGCCAGCAGCTTGCGAGGGGCAACGCAGTATTTT. The whole variable domain, remainder taken from reference TRBV5-6 and TRBJ2-3, is DAGVTQSPTHLIKTRGQQVTLRCSPKSGHDTVSWYQQALGQGPQFIFQYYEEEERQRGNFPDRFSGHQFPNYSSELNVNALLLGDSALYLCASSLRGATQYFGPGTRLTVL.

V and J are TRBV2 and TRBJ1-2, with D possibly matching TRBD1 (5 bases). There are 14 residues in the CDR3. The germline gives CDR1 SNHLY, CDR2 FYNNEI. Trimming pared 3 bases from V and 5 bases from J, leaving 13 bases between. The CDR3 nucleotides read TGTGCCAGCAGTGAGGTTACAGGTATATATGGCTACACCTTC. Residues: CASSEVTGIYGYTF.

The V gene is TRBV6-1, the J gene TRBJ1-1; 10 bases line up with TRBD1. CDR3 length equals 12 residues. Germline V lookup: CDR1 MNHNS, CDR2 SASEGT. The ends lost 6 bases at V and 10 bases at J; junction bases unmatched: 5. The CDR3 here is CASSGQGERAFF. DNA for the CDR3: TGTGCCAGCAGCGGACAGGGGGAAAGAGCTTTCTTT.